This TCR beta chain was observed in a study of cytomegalovirus exposure and HLA in healthy donors (dated by TCRdb to the late 2010s). Describing the broader study: A later analysis indicated that the roughly 130 validation repertoires were generated on the platform also employed for the roughly 730 repertoires of the first cohort. The study aimed to test whether signatures of past pathogen exposure could be identified by cataloging public T cell receptors. Along with the approximately 700-subject first cohort, a separate validation cohort of approximately 110 different subjects was used. The study combined high-throughput TCR immunosequencing, statistical association of individual TCRs with disease status, and machine learning to predict cytomegalovirus infection status. Summary of the overall study and its limitations: Of the cluster scores, roughly 95% were above 0 in a later analysis, which found that TCRs clustered in the first cohort also tended to co-occur in the 120 or so validation repertoires. The validation cohort had no HLA typing available for a later analysis, so co-occurrence within that cohort was assessed over all 120 or so repertoires. A total of 150 to 200 TCR beta chains were listed by the study as associated with cytomegalovirus. Across donors, most TCR sequences were observed very rarely, whereas some public TCRs were present in many individuals. A few of the identified cytomegalovirus-associated TCR beta chains were confirmed in vitro to be specific for cytomegalovirus antigens. Cytomegalovirus status was reported to be diagnosed by the classifier with high specificity and sensitivity in both the original and validation cohorts. The authors suggested that the approach could potentially be extended to other disease states and immunological phenotypes.

The donors were included in the validation cohort of some 120 subjects, a group kept apart from the roughly 670-subject first cohort. Trimming costs V 4 bases and J 6 bases, and their ends lie 7 bases apart. The CDR3 spans 10 residues, from the cysteine through the phenylalanine. Only CDR3 DNA is held: 30 bases, read in frame from base 1. From the germline V gene (reference sequence), CDR1 is DFQATT and CDR2 is SNEGSKA. Library preparation was by the immunoSEQ multiplex PCR assay. Per the source publication's procedure: A statistical classification framework was built for diagnosing cytomegalovirus status from the catalog of TCR beta chain sequences. In TCRdb, the immuneACCESS table is reduced to in-frame sequences with V and J assigned. These tables do not hold every clone; where another copy was compared, an unresolved V gene accounts for under half, and the others remain unexplained. The DNA was the basis for D and trimming; V, J and clone size are from that table. The sample table contains about 130,000 clones; only one count was recorded for about 88% of them. The top ten clonotypes cover 0.95% to 1.5% of the sample.

Remarks on this clone: Its antigen target is currently unknown. No per-base quality is available; no much larger clone lies one base away.

The receptor was derived from a woman aged 18-35 years in good health and CMV-seronegative. This receptor chain uses TRBV20-1 and TRBJ2-7; there is no confident call for the D gene. Sequencing was carried out using PBMCs. The CDR3 protein is CSATKSEQYF. The DNA reads TGCAGTGCTACCAAGAGCGAGCAGTACTTC.